A selection of T cell receptor beta chains follows, all from one sample in a study of shared clonotypes between healthy human individuals. Sequencing used immunoSEQ multiplex PCR; TCRdb keeps in-frame clones, though not all of them. Among 2,500,000 or so clones, 85% to 95% were seen once, and the ten largest hold roughly 0.34%. Sequenced input: naive CD4+ T cells from PBMCs. The receptors come from a man aged 18 to 30 in good health. Some clones in this sample may be carry-over from other donors' samples. The CDR3 runs from the conserved cysteine through the conserved F or W. The D gene is left open where the match is weak. The size field is filled for only some rows; it gives once, few, many or a size class.

TRBJ2-2 TRBV30 TRBD1 - CAWRGQGTGELFF TGTGCCTGGCGCGGACAGGGGACCGGGGAGCTGTTTTTT
TRBJ2-2 TRBV5-1 TRBD2 - CASSRDGTSTGELFF TGCGCCAGCAGCAGAGACGGGACTAGCACCGGGGAGCTGTTTTTT
TRBJ1-2 TRBV19 TRBD1 - CASSISPGGNYGYTF TGTGCCAGTAGTATATCCCCAGGGGGGAACTATGGCTACACCTTC
TRBJ1-1 TRBV7-8 TRBD1 - CASNVGDRVNTEAFF TGTGCCAGCAACGTAGGGGACAGGGTGAACACTGAAGCTTTCTTT
TRBJ2-2 TRBV10-1 - - CASTSDTGELFF TGCGCCAGCACGTCTGACACCGGGGAGCTGTTTTTT
TRBJ1-2 TRBV6-4 - - CASSAGVNYGYTF TGTGCCAGCAGCGCAGGGGTTAACTATGGCTACACCTTC
TRBJ1-4 TRBV5-1 TRBD1 - CASSPLTGSTTNEKLFF TGCGCCAGCAGCCCATTGACAGGGAGTACAACTAATGAAAAACTGTTTTTT
TRBJ2-1 TRBV7-2 - - CASSLERGSGDYNEQFF TGTGCCAGCAGCTTAGAGAGAGGTTCGGGAGATTACAATGAGCAGTTCTTC
TRBJ1-2 TRBV28 - - CASSSQPGAGPYGYTF TGTGCCAGCAGTTCACAACCCGGGGCAGGTCCCTATGGCTACACCTTC
TRBJ1-1 TRBV27 - - CASSLLNGAATEAFF TGTGCCAGCAGTTTATTAAACGGAGCGGCCACTGAAGCTTTCTTT
TRBJ2-7 TRBV2 TRBD1 few CASRGQGFGEQYF TGTGCCAGCCGGGGACAGGGTTTTGGCGAGCAGTACTTC
TRBJ2-5 TRBV7-7 - - CASSLDTETQYF TGTGCCAGCAGCCTGGACACGGAGACCCAGTACTTC
TRBJ2-7 TRBV5-1 TRBD2 - CASSLGMRAGVSYEQYF TGCGCCAGCAGCTTGGGAATGAGAGCGGGAGTATCCTACGAGCAGTACTTC
TRBJ2-2 TRBV6-6 - - CASSLEVGPAGELFF TGTGCCAGCAGTTTAGAGGTTGGGCCCGCCGGGGAGCTGTTTTTT
TRBJ2-1 TRBV28 - once CASVPMRRAGYYYNEQFF TGTGCCAGCGTCCCGATGAGGCGTGCGGGATATTACTACAATGAGCAGTTCTTC
TRBJ1-1 TRBV28 - - CASRKREAFF TGTGCCAGCAGAAAGAGGGAAGCTTTCTTT
TRBJ2-7 TRBV11-2 - once CASSTGQYSYEQYF TGTGCCAGCAGCACCGGACAATACTCCTACGAGCAGTACTTC
TRBJ2-5 TRBV18 - - CASSPYRETQYF TGTGCCAGCTCACCATATAGGGAGACCCAGTACTTC
TRBJ2-7 TRBV5-1 TRBD1 - CASSLGGQGYYEQYF TGCGCCAGCAGCTTGGGGGGACAGGGATATTACGAGCAGTACTTC
TRBJ1-3 TRBV6-5 - - CASSYSSPSGNTIYF TGTGCCAGCAGTTACTCGTCCCCCTCTGGAAACACCATATATTTT
TRBJ1-4 TRBV29-1 - - CSVASRLSEKLFF TGCAGCGTCGCTTCGAGGTTGAGCGAAAAACTGTTTTTT
TRBJ1-4 TRBV5-1 TRBD1 once CASSWAGQGDEKLFF TGCGCCAGCAGCTGGGCTGGACAGGGGGATGAAAAACTGTTTTTT
TRBJ2-7 TRBV4-1 TRBD1 - CASSQAAGGVGYEQYF TGCGCCAGCAGCCAAGCGGCAGGGGGTGTCGGGTACGAGCAGTACTTC
TRBJ1-5 TRBV27 - - CASSSWNQPQHF TGTGCCAGCAGTTCGTGGAATCAGCCCCAGCATTTT
TRBJ1-4 TRBV14 - - CASSRTGSTNEKLFF TGTGCCAGCAGCCGTACAGGGTCAACTAATGAAAAACTGTTTTTT
TRBJ2-6 TRBV7-3 - - CASSVRDRANPDSGANVLTF TGTGCCAGCAGCGTCCGGGACCGAGCAAACCCGGACTCTGGGGCCAACGTCCTGACTTTC
TRBJ2-1 TRBV6-5 - - CASSYDARRGNEQFF TGTGCCAGCAGTTACGACGCCAGGAGGGGCAATGAGCAGTTCTTC
TRBJ1-3 TRBV7-9 - - CASSYASSGNTIYF TGTGCCAGCAGCTACGCAAGCTCTGGAAACACCATATATTTT
TRBJ2-7 TRBV6-5 - - CASSNVLSDEQYF TGTGCCAGCAGTAACGTCTTATCGGACGAGCAGTACTTC
TRBJ2-5 TRBV9 - - CASSVTGKETQYF TGTGCCAGCAGCGTCACGGGGAAAGAGACCCAGTACTTC
TRBJ2-1 TRBV11-3 - once CASSGGRQIGNEQFF TGTGCCAGCAGCGGAGGGAGGCAGATCGGCAATGAGCAGTTCTTC
TRBJ2-3 TRBV30 TRBD2 - CARSTSGRWGDTQYF TGTGCCAGATCAACTAGCGGGAGGTGGGGAGATACGCAGTATTTT
TRBJ1-4 TRBV7-9 - - CASSVRMVQEVEKLFF TGTGCCAGCAGCGTCAGAATGGTGCAGGAGGTTGAAAAACTGTTTTTT
TRBJ2-2 TRBV19 - - CASSSTANTGELFF TGTGCCAGTAGTTCGACAGCGAACACCGGGGAGCTGTTTTTT
TRBJ1-5 TRBV19 TRBD1 - CASSGRTGGSSIYQPQHF TGTGCCAGTAGTGGGAGGACAGGGGGCAGCTCTATCTATCAGCCCCAGCATTTT
TRBJ1-4 TRBV28 TRBD1 - CASSPDRGGRLKKLFF TGTGCCAGCAGCCCGGACAGGGGAGGGAGACTTAAAAAACTGTTTTTT
TRBJ2-7 TRBV28 - - CASTNLLGGDEQYF TGTGCCAGCACCAATCTATTGGGGGGTGACGAGCAGTACTTC